These 12 T cell receptor beta chains were sequenced from one sample in a study of blood T cell repertoires in COVID-19. The repertoire was sequenced with immunoSEQ multiplex PCR; TCRdb's copy has only in-frame clones and lacks some. This sample has about 230,000 clones, with approximately 85% found just once. What was sequenced was peripheral blood. The receptor source for this set is a man in his forties with acute or convalescent COVID-19.

In its sample, this clone was seen once. V is TRBV6-5 and J is TRBJ1-6; a weak D match, TRBD1 (6 bases). Trimming took 4 bases from V and 3 from J, leaving 13 bases between them. The germline gives CDR1 MNHEY, CDR2 SVGAGI. The CDR3 extends over 16 amino acids. DNA of the CDR3: TGTGCCAGCAGTTTAAGGACAGATAGCTATAATTCACCCCTCCACTTT. Amino acid sequence: CASSLRTDSYNSPLHF.

This sequence joins TRBV10-3 and TRBJ2-3; 9 nucleotides match TRBD2. CDR1 and CDR2 from the germline V gene are ENHRY and SYGVKD. CDR3 length: 15 amino acids. The junction had 3 bases not matched to a gene; V was cut back by 3 bases and J by 2 bases. The CDR3 DNA follows: TGTGCCATCAGTGATAGCGGGGGTTCCACAGATACGCAGTATTTT. Protein: CAISDSGGSTDTQYF.

The V call is TRBV6-2 or TRBV6-3, the J call TRBJ2-3, with 10 bases that match TRBD2. Trimming at V came to 4 bases and at J to 2 bases, leaving 6 bases not matched to a gene. CDR1 MNHEY and CDR2 SVGEGT come from the germline V gene. This CDR3 is built from 16 residues. The CDR3 protein is CASSLTTSGDTDTQYF. CDR3 in DNA: TGTGCCAGCAGTTTAACAACTAGCGGGGACACAGATACGCAGTATTTT.

The chain employs TRBV7-2 and TRBJ1-1; TRBD1 is a possible D gene (5 bases). The V gene's germline CDR1 is SGHTA and CDR2 FQGNSA. Deletions cut 0 bases from V and 1 base from J, with 12 bases between. The CDR3 spans 16 residues. Written as DNA, the CDR3 is TGTGCCAGCAGCTTAGCGCAGGGCAGGGCGAACACTGAAGCTTTCTTT. Its protein product is CASSLAQGRANTEAFF.

This clone was counted only a few times. As DNA, the CDR3 is TGTGCCACAGCGGCATCGGCTGTAATGGAGCAGTACTTC. Amino acid sequence: CATAASAVMEQYF. The rearrangement links TRBV10-3 to TRBJ2-7; perhaps TRBD2 as D (5 bases). The CDR3 contains 13 residues. Germline CDR1 ENHRY, CDR2 SYGVKD. The V and J ends lost 10 bases and 7 bases respectively, with 20 bases between them.

This clone was found a few times. The chain joins TRBV18 to TRBJ1-2, with 9 positions matching TRBD1. Germline V lookup: CDR1 KGHSH, CDR2 LQKENI. V trimming: 6 bases; J trimming: 8 bases; junction bases outside the gene matches: 10. The CDR3 is made up of 14 amino acids. CDR3 amino acids: CASSPGQGPRGYTF. The CDR3 nucleotides read TGTGCCAGCTCGCCGGGACAGGGCCCAAGGGGCTACACCTTC.

The rearrangement links TRBV7-3 to TRBJ1-1; 7 bases line up with TRBD1. Per germline, CDR1 SGHTA and CDR2 FQGTGA. After removal of 5 bases from V and 3 bases from J, the junction contained 3 bases not matched to a gene. There are 13 residues in the CDR3. This CDR3 is CASSQGEYTEAFF. The CDR3 DNA sequence: TGTGCCAGCAGCCAGGGGGAATACACTGAAGCTTTCTTT.

The V call is TRBV3-1 (or the pseudogene TRBV3-2), the J call TRBJ1-6; D gene ambiguous. CDR1 and CDR2 (germline): LGHDT, YNNKEL (reference sequence). The length of the CDR3 is 12 residues. V lost 6 bases and J 6 bases, leaving 6 bases between the germline ends. The CDR3 DNA sequence: TGTGCCAGCAGAGCAAGTAATTCACCCCTCCACTTT. Translated: CASRASNSPLHF.

This clone was seen a few times. The chain recombines TRBV6-5 with TRBJ1-6; TRBD1 is a possible D gene (6 bases). The CDR3 totals 14 residues. Trimming took 6 bases from V and 7 from J, leaving 13 bases between them. Per germline, CDR1 MNHEY and CDR2 SVGAGI. Here the CDR3 DNA reads TGTGCCAGCAGCCAGACAGGACTCAATTCACCCCTCCACTTT. Protein product: CASSQTGLNSPLHF.

The rearrangement links TRBV11-2 to TRBJ1-1; D is unclear. There are 13 residues in the CDR3. Per the germline V gene, CDR1 is SGHAT and CDR2 is FQNNGV. V lost 5 bases, J lost 4 bases, and 11 bases lay in between. The CDR3 loop is CASSKREATEAFF. CDR3 nucleotide sequence: TGTGCCAGCAGCAAACGGGAGGCCACTGAAGCTTTCTTT.

This clone was picked up one time. This chain uses TRBV28 with TRBJ1-1; D is perhaps TRBD1 (6 bases). With 6 bases removed from V and 3 bases from J, the gap between germline ends came to 14 bases. The CDR3 consists of 14 residues. Germline V CDR1 and CDR2: MDHEN, SYDVKM. For the CDR3, the DNA is TGTGCCAGCAGCCCTTCGGGGGGGCACACTGAAGCTTTCTTT. Its protein is CASSPSGGHTEAFF.

The chain combines TRBV7-9 with TRBJ1-1; no clear D gene. CDR1 SEHNR and CDR2 FQNEAQ come from the germline V gene (reference sequence). V was trimmed by 4 bases and J by 4 bases, leaving 7 bases between them. The CDR3 loop spans 12 amino acids. CDR3 protein: CASSSEGTEAFF. The CDR3 nucleotides read TGTGCCAGCAGCTCTGAGGGCACTGAAGCTTTCTTT.